These 3 T cell receptor beta chains originate from one sample sequenced in a study of cytomegalovirus exposure and HLA in healthy donors. PCR used 60 Vbeta primers and 13 Jbeta primers. Method: immunoSEQ multiplex PCR; TCRdb's copy keeps in-frame clones and lacks some. The sample lists roughly 100,000 clones, over 75% occurring once. What was sequenced was PBMCs. The receptors here all came from a woman aged 40 to 50 in good health and CMV-seropositive.

The CDR3 DNA reads as TGCGCCAGCAGCACAGGACTAGCGGGAGTGACAGATGAGCAGTTCTTC. This translates into CASSTGLAGVTDEQFF. V gene TRBV5-1 combines with J gene TRBJ2-1; 13 nucleotides match TRBD2. This CDR3 spans 16 amino acids. Germline loops: CDR1 SGHRS, CDR2 YFSETQ. The junction had 9 bases not matched to a gene; V was cut back by 4 bases and J by 8 bases.

This clone was seen just once. The rearrangement uses TRBV28 and TRBJ2-2; 7 bases match TRBD1. Per the germline V gene, CDR1 is MDHEN and CDR2 is SYDVKM. V lost 2 bases, J lost 10 bases, and 4 bases stayed unmatched. The CDR3 loop spans 13 amino acids. CDR3 in DNA: TGTGCCAGCAGTTTAAAGAGGGGGCCGGAGCTGTTTTTT. Encoded protein: CASSLKRGPELFF.

The chain uses TRBV28 and TRBJ2-1; 12 bases align to TRBD2. The CDR3 runs to 16 residues. V shed 5 bases and J 10 bases; nucleotides not matched to a gene: 12. The germline V gene has CDR1 MDHEN and CDR2 SYDVKM. The CDR3 spells CASSPTLTSGGAEQFF. The CDR3 DNA reads TGTGCCAGCAGTCCAACTCTGACTAGCGGGGGCGCGGAGCAGTTCTTC.